Listed below are T cell receptor beta chains from one sample, sequenced in a study of regulatory T cells in long-lasting Graves disease. TCRdb analysed the multiplex PCR reads with MiXCR anew, one entry per CDR3 protein. The sample has fewer than 550,000 distinct CDR3 sequences, about 16% seen once. These same records also appear under a second study, on T cells in Graves' hyperthyroidism and ophthalmopathy.

Sequenced here: peripheral blood mononuclear cells (PBMCs), sampled at new diagnosis, from a patient treated with antithyroid drugs. The receptors were gathered from a woman aged 35-65 years with Graves disease. CDR3s include the opening cysteine and the closing phenylalanine or tryptophan. D genes are given only for firm matches. Some rows have no size entry. The others give once, few or many, or a class for an expanded clone.

d_gene | abundance | j_gene | v_gene | CDR3nt | CDR3aa
- | few | TRBJ1-1 | TRBV29-1 | TGCAGCGTTGTAATGGTCGCCACTGAAGCTTTCTTT | CSVVMVATEAFF
- | - | TRBJ1-1 | TRBV6-1 | TGTGCCAGTCGCGGGCCGGGACTCTCTAAAAACACTGAAGCTTTCTTT | CASRGPGLSKNTEAFF
- | - | TRBJ1-1 | TRBV7-9 | TGTGCCAGCAGCCGACTGGCCTTTAACACTGAAGCTTTCTTT | CASSRLAFNTEAFF
TRBD1 | - | TRBJ1-2 | TRBV18 | TGTGCCAGCAGTTCTTCCGGGACAGCCTATGGCTACACCTTC | CASSSSGTAYGYTF
- | - | TRBJ1-5 | TRBV24-1 | TGTGCCGCCCTTCAGGGGTTGAATCAGCCCCAGCATTTT | CAALQGLNQPQHF
- | many | TRBJ1-1 | TRBV7-2 | TGTGCCAGCAGCCCTCGGACAGCCCGGCCGTTAGAGGCTTTCTTT | CASSPRTARPLEAFF
- | few | TRBJ1-1 | TRBV7-2 | TGTGCCAGCAGCTTGGAGGGAATATGGGGCACTGAAGCTTTCTTT | CASSLEGIWGTEAFF
- | many | TRBJ1-2 | TRBV3-1 | TGTGCCAGCAGCCAAGAAATTCTGGGGTATGGCTACACCTTC | CASSQEILGYGYTF
- | - | TRBJ2-1 | TRBV25-1 | TGTGCCAGCAGCCCAGGGGGGTCAGCGGGGGTCTACAATGAGCAGTTCTTC | CASSPGGSAGVYNEQFF
- | many | TRBJ2-1 | TRBV12-3/TRBV12-4 | TGTGCCAGCAGTTTCGACCTAGGGTCGCATGAGCAGTTCTTC | CASSFDLGSHEQFF
- | few | TRBJ2-7 | TRBV6-1 | TGTGCCAGCAGTAAGGACAGATCCTACGAGCAGTACTTC | CASSKDRSYEQYF
- | - | TRBJ1-2 | TRBV20-1 | TGCAGTGCTAGCCCTGGGGGGAACAACTATGGCTACACCTTC | CSASPGGNNYGYTF
- | - | TRBJ1-2 | TRBV2 | TGTGCCAGCAGTGACCTCGAGAGATTGACAGCAAACTATGGCTACACCTTC | CASSDLERLTANYGYTF
- | many | TRBJ1-2 | TRBV7-9 | TGTGCCAGCAGCGCCTCTGGGACCGCTGGCTACACCTTC | CASSASGTAGYTF
TRBD2 | many | TRBJ2-2 | TRBV7-8 | TGTGCCAGCAGCCCGAGGGGCGGGGGGAACACCGGGGAGCTGTTTTTT | CASSPRGGGNTGELFF
- | - | TRBJ1-1 | TRBV20-1 | TGCAGTGCCCCCAGCACAGGGCGCCACACTGAAGCTTTCTTT | CSAPSTGRHTEAFF
- | many | TRBJ2-7 | TRBV6-1 | TGTGCCAGCAGTGAAATCGGGACCTTTCAGCAGTACTTC | CASSEIGTFQQYF
TRBD2 | - | TRBJ2-1 | TRBV9 | TGTGCCAGCAGCCCCAGACTAGCGGGGAGACACAATGAGCAGTTCTTC | CASSPRLAGRHNEQFF
- | many | TRBJ2-3 | TRBV5-1 | TGCGCCAGCAGCTTGGGGCCGGAAACTAGCACAGATACGCAGTATTTT | CASSLGPETSTDTQYF
TRBD1 | many | TRBJ1-1 | TRBV30 | TGTGCCTTTCGGGACAGCGGGAACACTGAAGCTTTCTTT | CAFRDSGNTEAFF
- | - | TRBJ1-1 | TRBV29-1 | TGCAGCGAAAAGACAATGAACACTGAAGCTTTCTTT | CSEKTMNTEAFF
- | many | TRBJ1-6 | TRBV28 | TGTGCCAGCAGCTTTGCGAATTCACCCCTCCACTTT | CASSFANSPLHF
- | few | TRBJ2-1 | TRBV30 | TGTGCCTGGAGAGGCGGGGGCGGGTACAATGAGCAGTTCTTC | CAWRGGGGYNEQFF
- | few | TRBJ1-1 | TRBV7-9 | TGTGCCAGCAGCTTACCCCCCGGGGAAGCTTTCTTT | CASSLPPGEAFF
- | few | TRBJ1-1 | TRBV7-3 | TGTGCCAGCAGCTCAACCCGGGCGGGGGGGAACACTGAAGCTTTCTTT | CASSSTRAGGNTEAFF
TRBD2 | few | TRBJ2-1 | TRBV10-3 | TGTGCCATCAGTCTAGCGGGGGTGAATGAGCAGTTCTTC | CAISLAGVNEQFF
TRBD1 | - | TRBJ2-7 | TRBV28 | TGTGCCAGCAGTTTATCCCGGACAGGGGGCGTCACGCCACCCTACGAGCAGTACTTC | CASSLSRTGGVTPPYEQYF
- | many | TRBJ2-3 | TRBV30 | TGTGCCTGGAGTTTCCGGGGATCTAGCACAGATACGCAGTATTTT | CAWSFRGSSTDTQYF
- | many | TRBJ1-1 | TRBV7-8 | TGTGCCAGCAGTCTTACAATGGGACACCTACTTATGAACACTGAAGCTTTCTTT | CASSLTMGHLLMNTEAFF
- | few | TRBJ2-1 | TRBV29-1 | TGCAGCGTTTTAAATGATGAGCAGTTCTTC | CSVLNDEQFF
- | few | TRBJ2-7 | TRBV20-1 | TGCAGTGCTAGAGACCCCCAGGGGACCCCCTACGAGCAGTACTTC | CSARDPQGTPYEQYF
- | many | TRBJ2-3 | TRBV12-3/TRBV12-4 | TGTGCCAGCACTATGGGGGTTCTTAGCACAGATACGCAGTATTTT | CASTMGVLSTDTQYF
TRBD1 | few | TRBJ2-1 | TRBV19 | TGTGCCAGTAGTATTGTCGGGATGAGGGGGCTCTACAATGAGCAGTTCTTC | CASSIVGMRGLYNEQFF
- | few | TRBJ1-2 | TRBV29-1 | TGCAGCGTTGAAGATCGCGGCTACACCTTC | CSVEDRGYTF
- | many | TRBJ2-5 | TRBV12-3/TRBV12-4 | TGTGCCAGCAGTTTGACGAAGACCCAGTACTTC | CASSLTKTQYF
TRBD2 | - | TRBJ2-1 | TRBV20-1 | TGCAGTGCCTGGACTAGCGGGGGGGACCACAATGAGCAGTTCTTC | CSAWTSGGDHNEQFF
- | many | TRBJ2-7 | TRBV20-1 | TGCAGTGCTAGAGGGACAGCGCTCGGTGGGGAGCAGTACTTC | CSARGTALGGEQYF
- | many | TRBJ2-7 | TRBV28 | TGTGCCAGCAGTTTAGGGGGTCACGAGCAGTACTTC | CASSLGGHEQYF
TRBD2 | - | TRBJ2-3 | TRBV2 | TGTGCCAGCAGGGGACTAGTGGGCACAGATACGCAGTATTTT | CASRGLVGTDTQYF
- | many | TRBJ2-3 | TRBV6-2/TRBV6-3 | TGTGCCAGCAGTTACGGCCAGGGCAGGGGTACAGATACGCAGTATTTT | CASSYGQGRGTDTQYF
TRBD1 | few | TRBJ2-3 | TRBV20-1 | TGCAGTGCTAAAGCAGGGGGTGATACGCAGTATTTT | CSAKAGGDTQYF
TRBD1 | once | TRBJ2-6 | TRBV4-1 | TGCGCCAGCAGCCAAGAAGGGGGCCCCCTCTCTGGGGCCAACGTCCTGACTTTC | CASSQEGGPLSGANVLTF
- | many | TRBJ2-7 | TRBV28 | TGTGCCAGCAGTTCTCGATACACTTCCTACGAGCAGTACTTC | CASSSRYTSYEQYF
- | many | TRBJ1-1 | TRBV20-1 | TGCAGTGCGCTGGGACATCAGAACACTGAAGCTTTCTTT | CSALGHQNTEAFF
- | many | TRBJ1-1 | TRBV7-9 | TGTGCCAGCAGCCTAGAGGCCTTGGCTTTCTTT | CASSLEALAFF